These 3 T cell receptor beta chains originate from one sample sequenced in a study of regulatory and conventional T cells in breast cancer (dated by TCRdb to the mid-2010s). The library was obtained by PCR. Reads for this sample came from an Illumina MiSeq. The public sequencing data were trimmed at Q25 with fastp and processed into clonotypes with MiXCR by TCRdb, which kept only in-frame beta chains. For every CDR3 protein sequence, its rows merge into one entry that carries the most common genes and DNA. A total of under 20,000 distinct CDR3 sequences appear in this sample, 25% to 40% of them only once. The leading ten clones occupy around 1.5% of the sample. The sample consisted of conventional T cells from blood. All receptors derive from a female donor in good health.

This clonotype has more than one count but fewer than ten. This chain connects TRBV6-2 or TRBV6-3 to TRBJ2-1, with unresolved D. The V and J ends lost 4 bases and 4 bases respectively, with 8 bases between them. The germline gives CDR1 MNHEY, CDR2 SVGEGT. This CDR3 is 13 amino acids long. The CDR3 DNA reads TGTGCCAGCAGTTTACCCGCTTACAATGAGCAGTTCTTC. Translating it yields CASSLPAYNEQFF.

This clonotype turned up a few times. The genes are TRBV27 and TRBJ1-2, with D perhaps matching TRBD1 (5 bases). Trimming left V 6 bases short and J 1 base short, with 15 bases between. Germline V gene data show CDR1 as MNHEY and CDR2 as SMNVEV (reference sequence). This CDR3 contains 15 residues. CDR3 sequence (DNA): TGTGCCAGCAGAGGGTATCCAGGGAATAACTATGGCTACACCTTC. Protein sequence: CASRGYPGNNYGYTF.

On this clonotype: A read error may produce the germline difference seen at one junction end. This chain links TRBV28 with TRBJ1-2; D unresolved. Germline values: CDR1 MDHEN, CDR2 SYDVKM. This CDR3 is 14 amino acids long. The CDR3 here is CASRFLEGEYGYAF. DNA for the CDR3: TGTGCCAGCAGGTTTTTGGAAGGAGAATATGGCTACGCCTTC.